This T cell receptor beta chain was identified during a study of shared clonotypes between healthy human individuals. Some 27,000 T cell genomes, or 200 ng DNA, went into the sorted-subset replicate PCRs. TCRdb's copy holds only in-frame clones and misses some; the assay was immunoSEQ multiplex PCR. In the table there are roughly 2 million clones, 95% of which are singletons. Looked up from germline, CDR1 is MNHNS and CDR2 is SASEGT. V lost 4 bases, J lost 8 bases, and 20 bases lay in between. The CDR3 spans 15 residues. The V call is TRBV6-1, the J call TRBJ1-1; D perhaps matches TRBD1 (5 bases). The sequenced sample consisted of naive CD4+ T cells sorted from blood. Subset defined: CD45RA+ positively selected. This clonotype originated in a man aged 18 to 30 in good health. CDR3 residues: CASSGPMGRNFEAFF. For the CDR3, the DNA is TGTGCCAGCAGTGGGCCAATGGGACGGAATTTCGAAGCTTTCTTT.